This is a list of T cell receptor beta chains from one sample in a study of CD8 T cells in Susac syndrome. TCRdb reprocessed the immunoSEQ multiplex PCR reads with MiXCR, giving one entry per CDR3 protein. Of 140,000 to 150,000 distinct CDR3 sequences in the sample, 90% to 96% were seen once. The sample consisted of CD4+ T cells from PBMCs. These receptors all stem from a human donor with Susac syndrome. CDR3s include the opening cysteine and the closing phenylalanine or tryptophan. D genes are given only for firm matches. Size is omitted from some rows. Given values are once, few, many or a class for expanded clones.

TRBD2	-	TRBV13	TRBJ2-1	CASRELAGGAWQFF	TGTGCCAGCAGGGAACTAGCGGGGGGGGCTTGGCAGTTCTTC
-	-	TRBV28	TRBJ2-7	CASSPYTYEQYF	TGTGCCAGCAGTCCGTACACCTACGAGCAGTACTTC
-	-	TRBV5-1	TRBJ2-5	CASSDRIQETQYF	TGCGCCAGCAGCGACAGAATCCAAGAGACCCAGTACTTC
TRBD2	-	TRBV6-1	TRBJ2-7	CASNPRPGLGPYEQYF	TGTGCCAGCAACCCCCGACCGGGACTAGGACCCTACGAGCAGTACTTC
-	-	TRBV20-1	TRBJ2-3	CSARYRADTQYF	TGCAGTGCTAGATACAGGGCAGATACGCAGTATTTT
-	-	TRBV7-6	TRBJ2-7	CASADGGAGLNEQYF	TGTGCCAGCGCTGACGGAGGGGCAGGTTTAAACGAGCAGTACTTC
-	-	TRBV5-1	TRBJ2-5	CASSLRFEETQYF	TGCGCCAGCAGCCTAAGGTTTGAAGAGACCCAGTACTTC
-	-	TRBV10-3	TRBJ2-7	CAISGSSDEQYF	TGTGCCATCAGTGGGTCATCTGACGAGCAGTACTTC
-	-	TRBV14	TRBJ2-7	CASSWQVGYEQYF	TGTGCCAGCAGCTGGCAGGTGGGCTACGAGCAGTACTTC
TRBD2	-	TRBV29-1	TRBJ2-1	CSVRAGGPNEQFF	TGCAGCGTTCGGGCGGGAGGGCCTAATGAGCAGTTCTTC
-	-	TRBV29-1	TRBJ2-7	CSVLASSYEQYF	TGCAGCGTTCTGGCTAGCTCCTACGAGCAGTACTTC
-	-	TRBV2	TRBJ2-3	CASSTTTDTQYF	TGTGCCAGCAGTACAACCACAGATACGCAGTATTTT
-	-	TRBV7-2	TRBJ2-3	CASSPGDSTDTQYF	TGTGCCAGCAGCCCAGGGGATAGCACAGATACGCAGTATTTT
-	-	TRBV9	TRBJ2-7	CASSFQTAPAREQYF	TGTGCCAGCAGCTTCCAGACCGCTCCCGCTCGAGAGCAGTACTTC
-	-	TRBV27	TRBJ2-3	CASRGGGTDTQYF	TGTGCCAGCAGGGGGGGAGGCACAGATACGCAGTATTTT
TRBD2	-	TRBV19	TRBJ2-7	CASSPVAGVYEQYF	TGTGCCAGCTCTCCAGTAGCGGGAGTCTACGAGCAGTACTTC
-	-	TRBV7-2	TRBJ1-1	CASSLTPGENTEAFF	TGTGCCAGCAGCTTAACTCCGGGAGAAAACACTGAAGCTTTCTTT
-	once	TRBV20-1	TRBJ1-5	CSARDRLGPQHF	TGCAGTGCTAGAGATCGGCTCGGGCCCCAGCATTTT
-	once	TRBV20-1	TRBJ2-2	CSARAPGELFF	TGCAGTGCTAGAGCACCCGGGGAGCTGTTTTTT
TRBD1	-	TRBV18	TRBJ1-4	CASSPQSGTGNEKLFF	TGTGCCAGCTCACCACAGTCCGGGACAGGGAATGAAAAACTGTTTTTT
-	-	TRBV28	TRBJ1-3	CATSGQAVNTIYF	TGTGCCACCTCTGGGCAGGCTGTGAACACCATATATTTT
-	-	TRBV6-5	TRBJ2-6	CASSYSGRVSGANVLTF	TGTGCCAGCAGTTACTCTGGTCGGGTCTCTGGGGCCAACGTCCTGACTTTC
-	-	TRBV6-6	TRBJ1-1	CASSFGALSNTEAFF	TGTGCCAGCAGTTTTGGCGCCTTGTCGAACACTGAAGCTTTCTTT
-	-	TRBV11-1	TRBJ2-2	CASSLGTNTGELFF	TGTGCCAGCAGCTTAGGAACGAACACCGGGGAGCTGTTTTTT
-	once	TRBV7-9	TRBJ2-3	CASSLEAGGSAQYF	TGTGCCAGCAGCCTAGAGGCCGGGGGTTCGGCGCAGTATTTT
-	-	TRBV2	TRBJ1-4	CASTKAGFANEKLFF	TGTGCCAGCACCAAGGCGGGGTTCGCTAATGAAAAACTGTTTTTT
-	-	TRBV6-6	TRBJ1-2	CASSYVATSGYTF	TGTGCCAGCAGTTACGTGGCGACGAGTGGCTACACCTTC
-	-	TRBV13	TRBJ2-7	CASSPRASSYEQYF	TGTGCCAGCAGCCCCCGAGCTAGCTCCTACGAGCAGTACTTC
-	-	TRBV2	TRBJ2-6	CASSESGAGANVLTF	TGTGCCAGCAGTGAATCCGGGGCTGGGGCCAACGTCCTGACTTTC
TRBD1	once	TRBV10-1	TRBJ2-7	CASSESTGGREQYF	TGCGCCAGCAGTGAGTCCACAGGGGGACGCGAGCAGTACTTC
TRBD2	-	TRBV15	TRBJ2-1	CATSPWGEGEQFF	TGTGCCACCAGCCCCTGGGGGGAGGGGGAGCAGTTCTTC
-	-	TRBV6-5	TRBJ2-2	CASSYSTGSNTGELFF	TGTGCCAGCAGTTACTCGACGGGATCGAACACCGGGGAGCTGTTTTTT
-	-	TRBV9	TRBJ2-5	CASSVGAPRSAQYF	TGTGCCAGCAGCGTGGGCGCCCCACGATCGGCCCAGTACTTC
-	-	TRBV28	TRBJ2-5	CASSLWVGEGRETQYF	TGTGCCAGCAGTTTATGGGTGGGAGAGGGTCGGGAGACCCAGTACTTC
-	-	TRBV3-1	TRBJ2-5	CARRLGHQETQYF	TGTGCCAGGAGACTGGGTCACCAAGAGACCCAGTACTTC
-	-	TRBV20-1	TRBJ1-2	CSAPTLNYGYTF	TGCAGTGCTCCGACCTTAAACTATGGCTACACCTTC
-	-	TRBV25-1	TRBJ1-1	CASSRNHVNTEAFF	TGTGCCAGCAGTCGAAACCACGTGAACACTGAAGCTTTCTTT
-	-	TRBV29-1	TRBJ2-1	CSVVGARHINEQFF	TGCAGCGTTGTAGGGGCGAGGCACATAAATGAGCAGTTCTTC
-	-	TRBV20-1	TRBJ2-3	CSARDRQAGQWDTQYF	TGCAGTGCTAGAGATCGACAGGCTGGGCAATGGGATACGCAGTATTTT
-	-	TRBV5-6	TRBJ2-4	CASSPGTPQNIQYF	TGTGCCAGCAGCCCCGGGACACCTCAAAACATTCAGTACTTC